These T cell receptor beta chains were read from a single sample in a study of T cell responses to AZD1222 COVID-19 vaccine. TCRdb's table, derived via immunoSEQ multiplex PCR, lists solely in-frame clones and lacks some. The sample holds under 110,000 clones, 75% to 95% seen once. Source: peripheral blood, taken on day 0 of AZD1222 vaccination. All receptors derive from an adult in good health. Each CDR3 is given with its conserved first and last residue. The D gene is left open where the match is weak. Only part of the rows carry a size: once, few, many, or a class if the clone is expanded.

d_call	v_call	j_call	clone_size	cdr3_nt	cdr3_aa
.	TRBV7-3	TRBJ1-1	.	TGTGCCAGCAGCTTATTCGGCAGGGAAGACACTGAAGCTTTCTTT	CASSLFGREDTEAFF
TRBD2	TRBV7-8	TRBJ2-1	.	TGTGCCAGCAGCTTCGCTGGACTAGCGGGGGACAGAGAGCAGTTCTTC	CASSFAGLAGDREQFF
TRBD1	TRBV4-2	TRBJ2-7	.	TGTGCCAGCAGCCGAGGACAGGCGTCCTACGAGCAGTACTTC	CASSRGQASYEQYF
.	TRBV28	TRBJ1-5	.	TGTGCCAGCACCCCGGCAGGGGAGCATCAGCCCCAGCATTTT	CASTPAGEHQPQHF
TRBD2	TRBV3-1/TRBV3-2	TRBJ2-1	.	TGTGCCAGCAGCCTTAGCGGGGCCTACAATGAGCAGTTCTTC	CASSLSGAYNEQFF
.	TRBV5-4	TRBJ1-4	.	TGTGCCAGCAGCTTAGCAGGGAAGGCTGAAAAACTGTTTTTT	CASSLAGKAEKLFF
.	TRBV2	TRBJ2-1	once	TGTGCCAGCAGTACAGACACTAACAATGAGCAGTTCTTC	CASSTDTNNEQFF
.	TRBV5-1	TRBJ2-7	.	TGCGCCAGCAGCTTTGACAGAGACTACGAGCAGTACTTC	CASSFDRDYEQYF
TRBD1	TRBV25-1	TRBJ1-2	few	TGTGCCAGCAGTGACTCCGGGACAGGGGGCCCTGGCTACACCTTC	CASSDSGTGGPGYTF
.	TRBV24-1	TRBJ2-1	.	TGTGCCACCAGTGACCCAGGGGGAGGGGGCTGGAATGAGCAGTTCTTC	CATSDPGGGGWNEQFF
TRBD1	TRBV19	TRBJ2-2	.	TGTGCCAGTAGTATATTCGGGACAGGGGTATCGTCCGGGGAGCTGTTTTTT	CASSIFGTGVSSGELFF
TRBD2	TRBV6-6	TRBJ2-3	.	TGTGCCAGCAGTCCCCCCCCGGGAGCGGGGGCGCGAGATACGCAGTATTTT	CASSPPPGAGARDTQYF
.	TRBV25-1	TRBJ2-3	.	TGTGCCAGCAGTTTAAGAACATCAGATACGCAGTATTTT	CASSLRTSDTQYF
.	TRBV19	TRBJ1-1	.	TGTGCCAGTAGTATCGGGGGCTTGAACACTGAAGCTTTCTTT	CASSIGGLNTEAFF
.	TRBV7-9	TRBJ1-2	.	TGTGCCAGCAGCTTAGCGGGGACTTTTTTATATGGCTACACCTTC	CASSLAGTFLYGYTF
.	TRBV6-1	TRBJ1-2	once	TGTGCCAGCAGTGAAGCGGGACAAGGCGATGGCTACACCTTC	CASSEAGQGDGYTF
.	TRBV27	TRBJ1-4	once	TGTGCCAGCAGCAAGGGAGCAACTAATGAAAAACTGTTTTTT	CASSKGATNEKLFF
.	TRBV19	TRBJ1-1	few	TGTGCCAGTAGTATGTCCACGGAGGGCACTGAAGCTTTCTTT	CASSMSTEGTEAFF
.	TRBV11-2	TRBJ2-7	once	TGTGCCAGCAGCTTAAACAGTTTCTACGAGCAGTACTTC	CASSLNSFYEQYF
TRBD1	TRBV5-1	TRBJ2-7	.	TGCGCCAGCAGCTTACAGGGGGCGCAGGGCGAGCAGTACTTC	CASSLQGAQGEQYF
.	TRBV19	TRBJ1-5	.	TGTGCCAGTAGTCAGGGCCACCGGGGGGCCCAGCATTTT	CASSQGHRGAQHF
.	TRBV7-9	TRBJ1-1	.	TGTGCCAGCAGCCCACCCGGGGCGGTCGGTTTTAGCACTGAAGCTTTCTTT	CASSPPGAVGFSTEAFF
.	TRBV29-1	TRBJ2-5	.	TGCAGCGTTCAGGAACAAGAGACCCAGTACTTC	CSVQEQETQYF
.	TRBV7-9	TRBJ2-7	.	TGTGCCAGCAGTTCTCGGCATAACTACTACGAGCAGTACTTC	CASSSRHNYYEQYF
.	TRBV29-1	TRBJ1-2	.	TGCAGCGTTGAAGCCAGGGACATGTACACCTTC	CSVEARDMYTF
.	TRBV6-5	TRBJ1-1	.	TGTGCCAGCAAAACAGGGATTAACACTGAAGCTTTCTTT	CASKTGINTEAFF
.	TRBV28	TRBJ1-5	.	TGTGCCAGCAGTTTCGGTGGGGGGCTGAAGCCCCAGCATTTT	CASSFGGGLKPQHF
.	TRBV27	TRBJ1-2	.	TGTGCCAGCAGTTTCGCGTATAACTATGGCTACACCTTC	CASSFAYNYGYTF
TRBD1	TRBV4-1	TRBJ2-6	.	TGCGCCAGCAGCCAAGGGGTCGGGACAGGGTACTCTGGGGCCAACGTCCTGACTTTC	CASSQGVGTGYSGANVLTF
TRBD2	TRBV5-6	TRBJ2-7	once	TGTGCCAGTAGGCGGGGGGGCCCCTACGAGCAGTACTTC	CASRRGGPYEQYF
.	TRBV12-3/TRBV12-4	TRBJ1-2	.	TGTGCCAGCAGGCAGGGTCGCTATGGCTACACCTTC	CASRQGRYGYTF
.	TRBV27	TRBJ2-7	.	TGTGCCAGCAGTTTAGCGGCCAGTAAGTACTACGAGCAGTACTTC	CASSLAASKYYEQYF
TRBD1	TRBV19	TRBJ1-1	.	TGTGCCAGTAGTAGGGACAGCGCCTTTATGAACACTGAAGCTTTCTTT	CASSRDSAFMNTEAFF
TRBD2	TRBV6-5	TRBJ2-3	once	TGTGCCAGCAGGGTAGCGGGGGGCATCACAGATACGCAGTATTTT	CASRVAGGITDTQYF
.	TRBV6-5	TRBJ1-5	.	TGTGCCAGCAGTCCCCCAGGACAGATTTATCAGCCCCAGCATTTT	CASSPPGQIYQPQHF
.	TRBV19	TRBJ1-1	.	TGTGCCAGTAGTATAGAGGCTCGACGGGACACTCTGAACACTGAAGCTTTCTTT	CASSIEARRDTLNTEAFF
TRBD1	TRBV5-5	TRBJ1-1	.	TGTGCCAGCAGTTTCCCACAGGGGGGGATATCTGAAGCTTTCTTT	CASSFPQGGISEAFF
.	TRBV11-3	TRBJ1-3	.	TGTGCCAGCAGCTTAATACAGCGTGAAAGAAACACCATATATTTT	CASSLIQRERNTIYF
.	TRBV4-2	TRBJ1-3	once	TGTGCCAGCAGCCAAGACGATAGCTCTGGAAACACCATATATTTT	CASSQDDSSGNTIYF
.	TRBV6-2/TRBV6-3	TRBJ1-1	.	TGTGCCAGCAGTTATAGAGCAGGGAGGAACACTGAAGCTTTCTTT	CASSYRAGRNTEAFF
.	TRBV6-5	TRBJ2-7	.	TGTGCCAGCAGCTACGACCATGCGGGGGCGGGCGAGCAGTACTTC	CASSYDHAGAGEQYF
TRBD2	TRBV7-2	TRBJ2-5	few	TGTGCCAGCAGCTCCTCTAGCGGGGAGGTTGAGACCCAGTACTTC	CASSSSSGEVETQYF
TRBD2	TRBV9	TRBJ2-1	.	TGTGCCAGCAGCCCCCAGGCCGTAGCGGGGGGCGGTGAGCAGTTCTTC	CASSPQAVAGGGEQFF
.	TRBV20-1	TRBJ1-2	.	TGCAGTGCTTACTATGGCTACACCTTC	CSAYYGYTF
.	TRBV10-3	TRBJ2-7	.	TGTGCCATCAGTGAGTCAACCTACGAGCAGTACTTC	CAISESTYEQYF
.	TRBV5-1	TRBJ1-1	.	TGCGCCAGCAGGGAAGAGAACACTGAAGCTTTCTTT	CASREENTEAFF
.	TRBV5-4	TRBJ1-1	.	TGTGCCAGCAGCTTGGCTTCGGCGAACACTGAAGCTTTCTTT	CASSLASANTEAFF
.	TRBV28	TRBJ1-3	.	TGTGCCAGCATCCAAGGGGGTTACGGAAACACCATATATTTT	CASIQGGYGNTIYF
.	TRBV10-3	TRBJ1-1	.	TGTGCCATCAGTTCTAACACTGAAGCTTTCTTT	CAISSNTEAFF
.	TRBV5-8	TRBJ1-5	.	TGTGCCAGCGGACTTAACCAGCCCCAGCATTTT	CASGLNQPQHF
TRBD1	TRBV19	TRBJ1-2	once	TGTGCCAGTAGTATCCAGGGGGCTTTATCTGGCTACACCTTC	CASSIQGALSGYTF
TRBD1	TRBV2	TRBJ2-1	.	TGTGCCAGCAGTGAAGCCCCCGGCGGCAGGGGGATACACAATGAGCAGTTCTTC	CASSEAPGGRGIHNEQFF
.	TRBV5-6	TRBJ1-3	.	TGTGCCAGCAGTCCAGACAGGACCCTCTCTGGAAACACCATATATTTT	CASSPDRTLSGNTIYF